Shown below are 27 T cell receptor beta chains from a single sample sequenced in a study of blood T cell repertoires in COVID-19. Profiled with immunoSEQ multiplex PCR; TCRdb holds only in-frame clones, not every one. The table lists 90,000 or so clones, around 90% of them singletons. The sample consisted of peripheral blood. The origin of the receptors is a woman aged 55-70 years with COVID-19, enrolled during active disease.

The chain combines TRBV6-2 or TRBV6-3 with TRBJ1-1; no reliable D call. Trimming stripped 2 bases from V and 4 bases from J, with 8 bases between. The germline V gene encodes CDR1 MNHEY and CDR2 SVGEGT. The CDR3 has 13 residues. CDR3 coding DNA: TGTGCCAGCAGTTACGAGTGGGCCACTGAAGCTTTCTTT. This encodes CASSYEWATEAFF.

The chain joins TRBV2 to TRBJ1-5, with D possibly matching TRBD1 (5 bases). The CDR3 contains 13 residues. The V gene lost 7 bases and the J gene lost 0 bases, with 7 bases spanning the gap. Germline CDR1 and CDR2: SNHLY and FYNNEI. The CDR3 DNA reads TGTGCCAGCAATGGACATAGCAATCAGCCCCAGCATTTT. Translation gives CASNGHSNQPQHF. The full variable domain, completed using reference TRBV2 and TRBJ1-5, is EPEVTQTPSHQVTQMGQEVILRCVPISNHLYFYWYRQILGQKVEFLVSFYNNEISEKSEIFDDQFSVERPDGSNFTLKIRSTKLEDSAMYFCASNGHSNQPQHFGDGTRLSIL.

This clone appeared a single time. The chain links TRBV6-9 to TRBJ2-5, with TRBD1 as a possible D gene (5 bases). Germline CDR1 and CDR2: MNHGY and SVAAGI. The CDR3 loop spans 14 amino acids. V lost 2 bases and J 2 bases, leaving 9 bases between the germline ends. In DNA, the CDR3 is TGTGCCAGCAGTTATAGACAGACTCAAGAGACCCAGTACTTC. Protein sequence: CASSYRQTQETQYF.

V usage is TRBV30 and J usage is TRBJ2-7; D is perhaps TRBD1 (6 bases). CDR3 length: 13 residues. The V end lost 0 bases, the J end lost 3 bases, and 9 bases lay between the germline ends. Looked up from germline, CDR1 is GTSNPN and CDR2 is SVGIG (reference sequence). The CDR3 here is CAWSVQGGYEQYF. CDR3 nucleotides: TGTGCCTGGAGTGTTCAAGGGGGCTACGAGCAGTACTTC.

This clone showed up just once. The chain recombines TRBV6-5 with TRBJ1-2, with 11 bases aligning to TRBD1. V gave up 6 bases and J gave up 4 bases; unmatched junction bases: 7. From germline, CDR1 is MNHEY and CDR2 SVGAGI. The CDR3 extends over 15 amino acids. CDR3 loop: CASRAWTGGVYGYTF. In DNA, the CDR3 is TGTGCCAGCAGGGCTTGGACAGGGGGCGTCTATGGCTACACCTTC.

The rearrangement joins TRBV29-1 to TRBJ1-3; 7 nucleotides align to TRBD1. The CDR3 sequence is 12 residues long. Germline V gene lookup returns CDR1 SQVTM and CDR2 ANQGSEA. V was clipped by 7 bases and J by 4 bases; unmatched bases: 4. The DNA of the CDR3 is TGCAGCGGCGTGACAGGGGGAAACACCATATATTTT. This encodes CSGVTGGNTIYF.

Points on this clone: Relative to the germline gene, one junction end is altered; a read error may explain this. The chain is built from TRBV2 and TRBJ1-2, with D uncertain. The CDR3 extends over 16 amino acids. Germline CDR1 reads SNHLY; CDR2 reads FYNNEI. The CDR3 spells CASSEVADSNNYGHTF. In DNA, the CDR3 is TGTGCCAGCAGTGAAGTGGCAGATAGTAACAACTATGGCCACACCTTC.

CDR3 amino acids: CASTKRRGDYNEQFF. The CDR3 region has the DNA TGTGCCAGCACCAAACGGCGGGGGGACTACAATGAGCAGTTCTTC. The chain recombines TRBV7-9 with TRBJ2-1, with 8 bases identical to TRBD2. This CDR3 contains 15 residues. With V trimmed by 7 bases and J by 3 bases, 8 bases remained unmatched. From germline, CDR1 is SEHNR and CDR2 FQNEAQ (reference sequence). Based on the CDR3 plus reference TRBV7-9 and TRBJ2-1, the full variable domain is DTGVSQNPRHKITKRGQNVTFRCDPISEHNRLYWYRQTLGQGPEFLTYFQNEAQLEKSRLLSDRFSAERPKGSFSTLEIQRTEQGDSAMYLCASTKRRGDYNEQFFGPGTRLTVL.

J is TRBJ1-2 and V is TRBV7-9; a possible D gene is TRBD1 (6 bases). V gave up 5 bases and J gave up 4 bases, with 8 bases separating them. Germline assignment: CDR1 SEHNR and CDR2 FQNEAQ (reference sequence). The CDR3 covers 12 residues. CDR3 nucleotide sequence: TGTGCCAGCAGCCACAGGGTCTATGGCTACACCTTC. Translating it yields CASSHRVYGYTF.

The J gene is TRBJ1-1, the V gene TRBV2; tentative D call: TRBD1 (5 bases). Trimming removed 6 bases at V and 0 bases at J, with 11 bases between. The CDR3 consists of 14 residues. From germline, CDR1 is SNHLY and CDR2 FYNNEI. This chain's CDR3 is CASSLQGVNTEAFF. For the CDR3, the DNA is TGTGCCAGCAGCCTTCAGGGCGTGAACACTGAAGCTTTCTTT.

This clone came up a few times. This sequence joins TRBV28 and TRBJ1-4; 7 positions match TRBD1. V was pared by 5 bases and J by 7 bases, with 7 bases of the junction left unmatched. The CDR3 is 14 amino acids. Germline values: CDR1 MDHEN, CDR2 SYDVKM. Here the CDR3 reads CASSTPGQSEKLFF. The CDR3 DNA reads as TGTGCCAGCAGTACTCCGGGACAGTCTGAAAAACTGTTTTTT.

V usage is TRBV7-9 and J usage is TRBJ1-1; D may be TRBD1 (6 bases). Trimming removed 6 bases from V and 5 bases from J, with 13 bases in between. The CDR3 is made up of 13 amino acids. CDR1 is SEHNR and CDR2 is FQNEAQ in the germline V gene (reference sequence). CDR3 DNA sequence: TGTGCCAGCAGGTCAATACAGGGTACTGAAGCTTTCTTT. The encoded protein is CASRSIQGTEAFF.

This clone occurred once. V gene TRBV3-1 (or the pseudogene TRBV3-2) combines with J gene TRBJ2-3; D is possibly TRBD2 (5 bases). The CDR3 is 13 amino acids. V lost 0 bases and J 10 bases, leaving 11 bases between the germline ends. Looked up from germline, CDR1 is LGHDT and CDR2 is YNNKEL (reference sequence). For the CDR3, the DNA is TGTGCCAGCAGCCAAGACGGAGGACGTGCGCAGTATTTT. Amino acids: CASSQDGGRAQYF.

This chain connects TRBV5-1 to TRBJ1-6; D is perhaps TRBD1 (5 bases). CDR3 size: 17 residues. The germline V and J ends were trimmed by 0 bases and 3 bases, with 13 bases remaining between them. The germline V gene encodes CDR1 SGHRS and CDR2 YFSETQ. In nucleotides, the CDR3 is TGCGCCAGCAGCTTGGATCGGGGGGACTACTATAATTCACCCCTCCACTTT. Translated, it gives CASSLDRGDYYNSPLHF.

V is TRBV6-5 and J is TRBJ2-5; a possible D gene is TRBD1 (6 bases). V gave up 4 bases and J gave up 7 bases, with 13 bases separating them. Germline V gene sequence: CDR1 MNHEY, CDR2 SVGAGI. The length of the CDR3 is 13 residues. Here the CDR3 reads CASSSPGDVTQYF. In DNA form, the CDR3 reads TGTGCCAGCAGTTCCCCAGGGGACGTGACCCAGTACTTC.

The chain uses TRBV5-1 and TRBJ2-3, with 13 bases matching TRBD2. V gave up 4 bases and J gave up 3 bases; unmatched junction bases: 11. Germline values: CDR1 SGHRS, CDR2 YFSETQ. CDR3 length equals 18 residues. The CDR3 loop reads CASSSTSGGASLTDTQYF. CDR3 nucleotides: TGCGCCAGCAGCAGCACTAGCGGGGGGGCCAGCTTGACAGATACGCAGTATTTT.

The chain couples TRBV5-1 to TRBJ2-5; D is uncertain. Trimming took 3 bases from V and 2 from J, leaving 17 bases between them. This CDR3 is built from 16 residues. From germline, CDR1 is SGHRS and CDR2 YFSETQ. In DNA, the CDR3 is TGCGCCAGCAGCTGGCCGGAAGAGACAATGCAAGAGACCCAGTACTTC. Protein: CASSWPEETMQETQYF. The whole variable domain, remainder taken from reference TRBV5-1 and TRBJ2-5, is KAGVTQTPRYLIKTRGQQVTLSCSPISGHRSVSWYQQTPGQGLQFLFEYFSETQRNKGNFPGRFSGRQFSNSRSEMNVSTLELGDSALYLCASSWPEETMQETQYFGPGTRLLVL.

The CDR3 here is CASSQTSDRGLWGNTIYF. As DNA, the CDR3 is TGCGCCAGCAGCCAAACCTCGGACAGGGGGCTATGGGGAAACACCATATATTTT. The V and J genes are TRBV4-1 and TRBJ1-3; 11 positions agree with TRBD1. The CDR3 consists of 18 residues. Germline values: CDR1 MGHRA, CDR2 YSYEKL. Germline trimming cut 2 bases from V and 4 bases from J; bases unmatched to any gene: 10.

The CDR3 protein is CAGRRFSNYGYTF. DNA for the CDR3: TGTGCCGGAAGGAGGTTTTCTAACTATGGCTACACCTTC. V and J are TRBV2 and TRBJ1-2; no clear D. The V end was cut by 11 bases, the J end by 0 bases, with 13 bases between. The CDR3 consists of 13 residues. Germline V gives CDR1 SNHLY, CDR2 FYNNEI.

In DNA form, the CDR3 reads TGTGCCAGCAGTGAAGTAGGGAGGGCGAGCTCCTACGAGCAGTACTTC. Its translation: CASSEVGRASSYEQYF. V is TRBV6-1 and J is TRBJ2-7; TRBD2 matches 7 bases. The CDR3 loop spans 16 amino acids. The germline gives CDR1 MNHNS, CDR2 SASEGT. The trim removed 1 base at V and 0 bases at J, leaving 6 bases unmatched.

The chain couples TRBV25-1 to TRBJ1-1; D ambiguous. Germline CDR1 and CDR2: MGHDK and SYGVNS. Between the trimmed V and J ends, which lost 2 bases and 4 bases, there was a span of 8 bases. The CDR3 totals 13 residues. The CDR3 DNA reads as TGTGCCAGCAGTGAACCGCGCCGCACTGAAGCTTTCTTT. Its translation: CASSEPRRTEAFF.

This clone was detected a few times. This rearrangement joins TRBV28 to TRBJ2-1, with D perhaps TRBD2 (6 bases). V lost 6 bases, J lost 6 bases, and 18 bases lay in between. The germline CDR1 and CDR2 sequences are MDHEN and SYDVKM. The CDR3 consists of 15 residues. In DNA, the CDR3 is TGTGCCAGCAGGCCCCGGGCGGGGAAGCCCAATGAGCAGTTCTTC. Translation gives CASRPRAGKPNEQFF.

This sequence joins TRBV5-8 and TRBJ1-5, with 9 bases aligning to TRBD1. The germline V gene encodes CDR1 SGHTS and CDR2 YDEGEE. With 0 bases clipped from V and 4 bases from J, the junction kept 2 bases outside the gene matches. The CDR3 consists of 15 residues. CDR3 coding DNA: TGTGCCAGCAGCTTGGAGACAGGGGGAAATCAGCCCCAGCATTTT. It encodes CASSLETGGNQPQHF.

This sequence joins TRBV4-1 and TRBJ1-2, with D possibly matching TRBD1 (6 bases). The CDR3 runs to 14 residues. Germline CDR1 and CDR2: MGHRA and YSYEKL. Trimming took 1 base from V and 7 from J, leaving 13 bases between them. CDR3 in amino acids: CASSQGTEKSGYTF. For the CDR3, the DNA is TGCGCCAGCAGCCAAGGGACAGAAAAGAGTGGCTACACCTTC.

The CDR3 nucleotides read TGTGCCAGCTCACCAGAGGTCAGGGGGCCCCGCGCGGATGGCTACACCTTC. Its translation: CASSPEVRGPRADGYTF. V is TRBV18 and J is TRBJ1-2, with 8 bases identical to TRBD1. Germline V gives CDR1 KGHSH, CDR2 LQKENI. The CDR3 spans 17 residues. V lost 2 bases, J lost 6 bases, and 14 bases stayed unmatched.

This clone was seen just once. The rearrangement links TRBV10-3 to TRBJ2-2, with D possibly matching TRBD1 (5 bases). The CDR3 runs 20 residues. The V end lost 4 bases, the J end lost 2 bases, and 26 bases lay between the germline ends. The germline gives CDR1 ENHRY, CDR2 SYGVKD. The CDR3 bases are TGTGCCATCAGTGGACATAAGGGGCTAAACCTCACCCTAAACACCGGGGAGCTGTTTTTT. It encodes CAISGHKGLNLTLNTGELFF.

This chain links TRBV4-2 with TRBJ1-2; D gene ambiguous. Trimming shortened V by 0 bases and J by 1 base, and 6 bases separated the two germline ends. The length of the CDR3 is 14 residues. Per the germline V gene, CDR1 is LGHNA and CDR2 is YNFKEQ. The CDR3 nucleotides are TGTGCCAGCAGCCAAGACACATATAACTATGGCTACACCTTC. Its translation is CASSQDTYNYGYTF.